The text below deals with one TCR beta chain. Its antigen is still unknown. The entry originates in a study of T cell responses to AZD1222 COVID-19 vaccine. Produced via immunoSEQ multiplex PCR; TCRdb's table is partial and in-frame only. The sample shows under 85,000 clones, 75% to 95% of them seen only once. The V gene lost 0 bases and the J gene lost 4 bases, with 11 bases spanning the gap. This CDR3 spans 14 amino acids. Germline CDR1 SQVTM, CDR2 ANQGSEA. Findings and caveats of the study: Donor demographics were predominantly white British with a female majority; clonal diversity may be underestimated.

The chain links TRBV29-1 to TRBJ2-3; no definite D call. Sequenced here: peripheral blood, sampled 28 days after the second AZD1222 dose. This receptor was obtained from an adult who received the AZD1222 COVID-19 vaccine. CDR3 nucleotides: TGCAGCGTTGAAGATACGAGTCTCCCAGATACGCAGTATTTT. Residues: CSVEDTSLPDTQYF.